The sequence of this TCR beta chain was determined in a study of CD8 T cells in ankylosing spondylitis. As to this clonotype: Its antigen is unknown.

V dropped 0 bases and J dropped 0 bases, with 14 bases sitting between them. In germline, CDR1 is SGHRS, CDR2 YFSETQ. The CDR3 is 17 residues long. Study conclusions and caveats: For ankylosing spondylitis blood, a TCR beta motif of about eight highly homologous variants appeared characteristic.

MiXCR was run by TCRdb on the 5' RACE reads, yielding one entry per CDR3 protein. The data hold about 420,000 distinct CDR3 sequences, with approximately 20% observed a single time. The sequence came from a male donor with ankylosing spondylitis. Material for sequencing was blood, either unsorted or a sorted T cell fraction (not recorded which). The V and J genes are TRBV5-1 and TRBJ2-3; tentatively, D is TRBD1 (6 bases). CDR3 coding DNA: TGCGCCAGCAGCTTGGCTCGGGACACTCCTAGCACAGATACGCAGTATTTT. Its translation is CASSLARDTPSTDTQYF.